The 8 T cell receptor beta chains below all came from one sample that was sequenced in a study of CD8 T cells in ankylosing spondylitis. MiXCR, applied by TCRdb to the 5' RACE reads, yields one record per CDR3 protein. The data show approximately 350,000 distinct CDR3 sequences, with around 20% seen just once and around 13% held by the top ten. Sample: blood, either unsorted or a sorted T cell fraction (not recorded which). The receptor source for this set is a male donor with ankylosing spondylitis or in good health (not recorded which).

The CDR3 loop is CASSPRANEQFF. The CDR3 DNA is TGTGCCAGCAGTCCCCGGGCTAATGAGCAGTTCTTC. V usage is TRBV12-3 or TRBV12-4 and J usage is TRBJ2-1; D is undetermined. V lost 5 bases to trimming and J lost 7 bases, with 9 bases between them. The CDR3 consists of 12 residues.

This clonotype was detected only a few times. The chain is built from TRBV2 and TRBJ2-3; 9 bases align to TRBD1. V lost 8 bases, J lost 6 bases, and 9 bases stayed unmatched. The CDR3 has 14 amino acids. CDR1 and CDR2 from the germline V gene are SNHLY and FYNNEI. The CDR3 here is CASFRDRVLDTQYF. CDR3 coding DNA: TGTGCCAGCTTCCGGGACAGGGTCCTCGATACGCAGTATTTT. Variable domain in full (rest from reference TRBV2 and TRBJ2-3): EPEVTQTPSHQVTQMGQEVILRCVPISNHLYFYWYRQILGQKVEFLVSFYNNEISEKSEIFDDQFSVERPDGSNFTLKIRSTKLEDSAMYFCASFRDRVLDTQYFGPGTRLTVL.

This clonotype came up a few times. The chain couples TRBV5-1 to TRBJ1-1; D not certain. CDR3 length: 14 amino acids. Trimming cost V 1 base and J 5 bases, with 12 bases left between them. Germline CDR1 SGHRS, CDR2 YFSETQ. CDR3 region: CASSLYGEITEAFF. The CDR3 DNA reads as TGCGCCAGCAGCTTGTATGGGGAAATAACTGAAGCTTTCTTT.

The chain joins TRBV6-5 to TRBJ2-2, with a possible D match to TRBD2 (5 bases). Per germline, CDR1 MNHEY and CDR2 SVGAGI. The germline V and J ends were trimmed by 0 bases and 1 base, with 9 bases remaining between them. This CDR3 is 16 amino acids long. CDR3: CASSYSRAVNTGELFF. The CDR3 DNA sequence: TGTGCCAGCAGTTACTCGAGGGCAGTGAACACCGGGGAGCTGTTTTTT.

For the CDR3, the DNA is TGTGCCAGCAGCGTAGAGGGGGGAGGTTCACCCCTCCACTTT. This sequence encodes CASSVEGGGSPLHF. The V gene is TRBV9, the J gene TRBJ1-6; possibly TRBD1 for D (6 bases). Germline lookup yields CDR1 SGDLS and CDR2 YYNGEE. Trimming took 0 bases from V and 9 from J, leaving 10 bases between them. There are 14 residues in the CDR3. Full variable domain (remainder filled in from reference TRBV9 and TRBJ1-6): DSGVTQTPKHLITATGQRVTLRCSPRSGDLSVYWYQQSLDQGLQFLIQYYNGEERAKGNILERFSAQQFPDLHSELNLSSLELGDSALYFCASSVEGGGSPLHFGNGTRLTVT.

This clonotype was recorded many times. The V gene is TRBV15, the J gene TRBJ2-3, with D possibly being TRBD2 (5 bases). Per the germline V gene, CDR1 is LNHNV and CDR2 is YYDKDF (reference sequence). The CDR3 covers 14 residues. The V end was cut by 3 bases, the J end by 3 bases, with 10 bases between. CDR3 in DNA: TGTGCCACCAGCAGTGAACAGCGGACAGATACGCAGTATTTT. This codes for CATSSEQRTDTQYF.

V usage is TRBV4-1 and J usage is TRBJ2-7; tentatively, D is TRBD1 (7 bases). Germline CDR1 is MGHRA and CDR2 is YSYEKL. The CDR3 has 14 residues. The V end lost 4 bases, the J end lost 7 bases, and 17 bases lay between the germline ends. The chain's CDR3 is CASSRQGEAWEQYF. For the CDR3, the DNA is TGCGCCAGCAGCCGGCAGGGGGAGGCTTGGGAGCAGTACTTC.

The V gene is TRBV2, the J gene TRBJ2-1; D ambiguous. The V gene lost 3 bases and the J gene lost 9 bases, with 21 bases spanning the gap. This CDR3 is 16 amino acids long. The germline V gene has CDR1 SNHLY and CDR2 FYNNEI. CDR3 coding DNA: TGTGCCAGCAGTGATGACTGGGATCGTCGCTCGGTTGAGCAGTTCTTC. Translated, it gives CASSDDWDRRSVEQFF.